This T cell receptor (beta chain) emerged from a study of CD8+CD57+ T cells in acquired aplastic anemia. Findings and caveats of the study: The number of CD8+ CDR3 sequences shared by patients and controls was 25 to 35.

The CDR3 contains 13 residues. Trimming removed 5 bases from V and 1 base from J, with 11 bases in between. Germline values: CDR1 DFQATT, CDR2 SNEGSKA (reference sequence). It was patients with CD8+CD57+ cell expansion by flow cytometry who were chosen for sequencing. No therapy had been given to the patients at the time of blood sampling. For this clonotype: Antigen: not known.

CDR3 and TCR beta VDJ profiling relied on a genomic DNA template. TCRdb analysed the reads with MiXCR anew, one entry per CDR3 protein. The table includes under 150,000 distinct CDR3 sequences, approximately 40% detected once. This sequence originates from a human donor with aplastic anemia. The material sequenced was sorted CD4+, CD8+, or CD8+CD57+ T cells (not recorded which) from PBMCs. The chain joins TRBV20-1 to TRBJ2-5; no clear D gene. CDR3 in amino acids: CSAGATFQETQYF. DNA for the CDR3: TGCAGTGCTGGCGCCACCTTCCAAGAGACCCAGTACTTC.